This passage covers 9 T cell receptor beta chains from one sample sequenced in a study of response to subunit inactivated influenza vaccine. TCRdb re-called the RT-PCR reads with MiXCR, one entry per CDR3 protein. The table has about 520,000 distinct CDR3 sequences, roughly 7.6% seen once. The starting material was PBMCs from blood, obtained less than 30 months after vaccination. These TCRs come from a man in his fifties or sixties who received an inactivated influenza vaccine.

CDR3 sequence (DNA): TGTGCCAGCAGCTTCCCCCTGCGAGGGGGAGACAAAAACATTCAGTACTTC. Residues: CASSFPLRGGDKNIQYF. The chain joins TRBV7-9 to TRBJ2-4; D perhaps matches TRBD1 (6 bases). Trimming pared 3 bases from V and 3 bases from J, leaving 18 bases between. This CDR3 contains 17 residues. Germline lookup yields CDR1 SEHNR and CDR2 FQNEAQ (reference sequence).

This clonotype was counted at least ten times. The genes are TRBV20-1 and TRBJ2-3, with 12 bases identical to TRBD2. Germline lookup yields CDR1 DFQATT and CDR2 SNEGSKA (reference sequence). The V and J ends lost 6 bases and 4 bases, in that order; junction bases with no gene match: 8. The CDR3 sequence is 15 residues long. This chain's CDR3 is CSALTSGGPPDTQYF. CDR3 DNA sequence: TGCAGTGCGTTGACTAGCGGGGGTCCCCCAGATACGCAGTATTTT.

The table lists this clonotype with many counts. The gene calls are TRBV5-1 and TRBJ2-4; 7 positions agree with TRBD1. The CDR3 is 15 residues long. J was trimmed by 8 bases and V by 0 bases; bases with no gene match: 8. Germline V gene data show CDR1 as SGHRS and CDR2 as YFSETQ. The CDR3 region has the DNA TGCGCCAGCAGCTTGGGAGGGACAGACTGGGACATTCAGTACTTC. This codes for CASSLGGTDWDIQYF.

This clonotype was seen many times. The chain recombines TRBV29-1 with TRBJ2-7; 8 nucleotides agree with TRBD2. CDR1 is SQVTM, CDR2 ANQGSEA, per germline. With 6 bases clipped from V and 6 bases from J, the junction kept 13 bases outside the gene matches. This CDR3 comprises 14 residues. The CDR3 nucleotides are TGCAGCGTCGTCGTCCCGGGAGGGCCGAGCGAGCAGTACTTC. Residues: CSVVVPGGPSEQYF.

J is TRBJ1-4 and V is TRBV20-1; D might be TRBD1 (6 bases). The V and J ends lost 6 bases and 7 bases respectively, with 18 bases between them. This CDR3 has 14 amino acids. The germline gives CDR1 DFQATT, CDR2 SNEGSKA (reference sequence). This CDR3 is CSASEGGAGEKLFF. The CDR3 bases are TGCAGTGCCTCAGAGGGGGGGGCAGGTGAAAAACTGTTTTTT.

There are a few counts of this clonotype. This rearrangement joins TRBV12-3 or TRBV12-4 to TRBJ2-3, with D hard to call. V was clipped by 2 bases and J by 6 bases, with 12 bases between them. The length of the CDR3 is 14 residues. CDR3 coding DNA: TGTGCCAGCAGTTTACAGGACGGTAGGGATACGCAGTATTTT. It specifies CASSLQDGRDTQYF.

The sample holds a few counts of this clonotype. J is TRBJ1-6 and V is TRBV6-5; the D is unclear. In germline, CDR1 is MNHEY, CDR2 SVGAGI. V lost 2 bases to trimming and J lost 7 bases, with 9 bases between them. This CDR3 has 14 residues. The CDR3 sequence: CASSYDENNSPLHF. CDR3 sequence (DNA): TGTGCCAGCAGTTACGACGAGAACAATTCACCCCTCCACTTT.

The genes are TRBV6-5 and TRBJ2-1; 10 nucleotides match TRBD2. The CDR3 totals 16 residues. Germline CDR1 reads MNHEY; CDR2 reads SVGAGI. Trimming removed 0 bases from V and 7 bases from J; junction bases left unmatched: 6. The CDR3 region is CASSYSALAGLNEQFF. Written as DNA, the CDR3 is TGTGCCAGCAGTTACTCTGCACTAGCGGGGCTAAATGAGCAGTTCTTC.

This clonotype was picked up many times. The chain links TRBV27 to TRBJ2-7, with 8 bases identical to TRBD2. The CDR3 spans 16 residues. Per germline, CDR1 MNHEY and CDR2 SMNVEV (reference sequence). Trimming took 1 base from V and 2 from J; bases not matched to a gene: 7. CDR3 sequence reads: CASSLLVGRAPYEQYF. The DNA of the CDR3 is TGTGCCAGCAGTTTATTAGTCGGGAGGGCCCCCTACGAGCAGTACTTC.